These T cell receptor beta chains were read from a single sample in a study of metastatic and nonmetastatic thyroid tumors. TCRdb reprocessed the PCR reads via MiXCR. The repertoire holds 18,000 or so clones, with about 19% as singletons. Material for sequencing was tumor tissue. These receptors originate from a female donor with papillary thyroid cancer or a benign thyroid nodule (not recorded which). Some clones in this sample may be carry-over from other donors' samples. Both conserved end residues are part of each CDR3. D genes are given only for firm matches. Not every row has a clone size; where given, it reads once, few, many or a size class.

>-|-|TRBJ1-4|TRBV5-1
CASRPGTTTNEKLFF
TGCGCCAGCAGGCCGGGGACAACAACTAATGAAAAACTGTTTTTT
>many|TRBD1|TRBJ2-7|TRBV20-1
CSAWTGPYEQYF
TGCAGTGCGTGGACAGGACCTTACGAGCAGTACTTC
>-|TRBD1|TRBJ1-6|TRBV11-2
CASSHKTGGFNSPLHF
TGTGCCAGCAGTCATAAAACAGGGGGCTTTAATTCACCCCTCCACTTT
>many|TRBD2|TRBJ2-3|TRBV7-2
CASSSPASGSQSDTQYF
TGTGCCAGCAGCTCCCCGGCTAGCGGGAGTCAGTCAGATACGCAGTATTTT
>many|-|TRBJ2-3|TRBV7-2
CASSLRGTRRTDTQYF
TGTGCCAGCAGCCTACGCGGGACTCGGCGCACAGATACGCAGTATTTT
>many|TRBD2|TRBJ2-3|TRBV19
CATRLASSTDTQYF
TGTGCCACCCGACTAGCATCGAGCACAGATACGCAGTATTTT
>many|TRBD2|TRBJ2-7|TRBV6-1
CASSLGGPGTSDYEQYF
TGTGCCAGCAGTCTAGGCGGCCCGGGGACTAGCGACTACGAGCAGTACTTC
>-|-|TRBJ2-6|TRBV5-1
CASSLGRDSYSGANVLTF
TGCGCCAGCAGCCTCGGGCGGGACAGCTACTCTGGGGCCAACGTCCTGACTTTC
>-|-|TRBJ2-7|TRBV15
CSTSRHRIEQYF
TGTTCCACCAGCAGGCATCGGATCGAGCAGTACTTC
>-|TRBD1|TRBJ1-2|TRBV5-1
CASSLADRVDGYTF
TGCGCCAGCAGCTTGGCCGACAGGGTGGATGGCTACACCTTC
>-|-|TRBJ2-2|TRBV20-1
CSARAGLNTGELFF
TGCAGTGCTAGGGCGGGGTTGAACACCGGGGAGCTGTTTTTT
>few|-|TRBJ2-7|TRBV2
CASSEWGTASYEQYF
TGTGCCAGCAGTGAGTGGGGGACGGCATCCTACGAGCAGTACTTC
>few|-|TRBJ2-5|TRBV6-2/TRBV6-3
CAGGIGGAKETQYF
TGTGCCGGCGGTATAGGGGGGGCGAAGGAGACTCAGTACTTC
>many|TRBD1|TRBJ2-7|TRBV12-3/TRBV12-4
CASRQGQSYEQYF
TGTGCCAGCCGACAGGGGCAATCCTACGAGCAGTACTTC
>few|-|TRBJ1-2|TRBV6-6
CASSYARGWESGYTF
TGTGCCAGCAGTTATGCCCGGGGGTGGGAATCTGGCTACACCTTC
>many|TRBD2|TRBJ2-2|TRBV2
CASSGSGSGTDTGELFF
TGTGCCAGCAGTGGGAGCGGGAGTGGGACGGACACCGGGGAGCTGTTTTTT
>many|TRBD2|TRBJ2-7|TRBV6-2/TRBV6-3
CASSYPSGSQYF
TGTGCCAGCAGTTACCCTAGCGGGAGTCAGTACTTC
>-|TRBD2|TRBJ2-2|TRBV4-1
CASSPIGGTTGELFF
TGCGCCAGCAGCCCCATCGGGGGGACCACCGGGGAGCTGTTTTTT
>many|-|TRBJ2-5|TRBV5-1
CASSKGTTKETQYF
TGCGCCAGCAGCAAGGGAACCACTAAAGAGACCCAGTACTTC
>-|-|TRBJ2-1|TRBV27
CASYKGSAPYNEQFF
TGTGCCAGCTATAAGGGCTCCGCGCCCTACAATGAGCAGTTCTTC
>many|TRBD1|TRBJ2-7|TRBV20-1
CSARDLQGYEQYF
TGCAGTGCTAGAGATCTACAGGGGTACGAGCAGTACTTC
>medium-sized|-|TRBJ1-2|TRBV11-2
CASSLLARAWSGYTF
TGTGCCAGCAGCTTACTTGCCAGGGCTTGGTCGGGCTACACCTTC
>many|-|TRBJ1-6|TRBV9
CASSVVGEGSPLHF
TGTGCCAGCAGCGTAGTAGGGGAAGGTTCACCCCTCCACTTT
>-|TRBD1|TRBJ2-5|TRBV27
CASSLIGTERTQYF
TGTGCCAGCAGTTTAATCGGGACAGAGAGGACCCAGTACTTC
>many|-|TRBJ2-5|TRBV5-6
CASTGRALGETQYF
TGTGCCAGCACAGGGCGGGCCCTCGGAGAGACCCAGTACTTC
>many|-|TRBJ1-1|TRBV5-5
CASRPTGHRGTEAFF
TGTGCCAGCAGACCCACAGGGCACCGAGGGACTGAAGCTTTCTTT
>-|-|TRBJ2-2|TRBV6-1
CASSPPRDRRAGELFF
TGTGCCAGCAGTCCACCGCGGGATCGAAGGGCCGGGGAGCTGTTTTTT
>-|TRBD1|TRBJ2-7|TRBV9
CASSDPGQGVNEQYF
TGTGCCAGCAGCGATCCGGGACAGGGTGTCAACGAGCAGTACTTC
>many|-|TRBJ2-1|TRBV4-3
CASSPSGNEQFF
TGCGCCAGCAGCCCCTCGGGAAATGAGCAGTTCTTC
>-|TRBD1|TRBJ2-3|TRBV9
CASSDSGGTTDTQYF
TGTGCCAGCAGCGATTCAGGGGGTACCACAGATACGCAGTACTTT
>many|TRBD1|TRBJ2-7|TRBV28
CASSLGGVAYEQYF
TGTGCCAGCAGTCTAGGGGGCGTCGCCTACGAGCAGTACTTC
>-|-|TRBJ2-3|TRBV27
CASSPRGDTDTQYF
TGTGCCAGCAGTCCCCGGGGCGACACAGATACGCAGTATTTT
>-|-|TRBJ1-3|TRBV20-1
CSATRAEGNTIYF
TGCAGTGCTACCCGGGCGGAGGGAAACACCATATATTTT
>many|-|TRBJ1-5|TRBV15
CATSRDLDQPQHF
TGTGCCACCAGCAGAGATCTGGATCAGCCCCAGCATTTT
>few|-|TRBJ1-2|TRBV27
CASSLKGTNNYGYTF
TGTGCCAGCAGTTTAAAAGGAACCAATAACTATGGCTACACCTTC
>few|-|TRBJ2-1|TRBV12-3/TRBV12-4
CASSGTLVNRNGQSF
TGTGCCAGCAGTGGGACCCTAGTAAACCGCAATGGGCAGTCCTTC
>many|-|TRBJ2-1|TRBV11-3
CASSLGANNEQFF
TGTGCCAGCAGCTTAGGAGCAAACAATGAGCAGTTCTTC
>-|-|TRBJ2-7|TRBV10-3
CAISGGYYEQYF
TGTGCCATCAGTGGCGGGTACTACGAGCAGTACTTC
>-|TRBD2|TRBJ2-1|TRBV6-2/TRBV6-3
CASSYRWREGLEQLF
TGTGCCAGCAGTTACAGGTGGCGGGAGGGTCTTGAGCAGCTCTTC
>-|-|TRBJ2-7|TRBV28
CASSLGSRITYEQYF
TGTGCCAGCAGTTTAGGTTCGCGGATAACCTACGAGCAGTACTTC
>-|-|TRBJ2-7|TRBV7-9
CASSFEGTGYEQYF
TGTGCCAGCAGCTTTGAAGGAACGGGATACGAGCAGTACTTC
>few|-|TRBJ2-3|TRBV19
CASSPSVTSTDTQYF
TGTGCCAGTAGCCCTAGCGTAACTAGCACAGATACGCAGTATTTT
>-|TRBD2|TRBJ2-1|TRBV4-1
CASSPTRGSIFSYNEQFF
TGCGCCAGCAGCCCTACTCGCGGGAGTATATTCTCCTACAATGAGCAGTTCTTC
>many|-|TRBJ1-4|TRBV20-1
CSANHRVSATNEKLFF
TGCAGTGCTAATCACAGGGTGTCGGCAACTAATGAAAAACTGTTTTTT
>once|TRBD1|TRBJ1-5|TRBV20-1
CSARAGQGNNQPQHF
TGCAGTGCTAGGGCGGGACAGGGGAACAATCAGCCCCAGCATTTT
>few|TRBD2|TRBJ2-1|TRBV6-2/TRBV6-3
CASSYSTGRANEQFF
TGTGCCAGCAGTTACTCTACCGGGAGGGCAAATGAGCAGTTCTTC